These 10 T cell receptor beta chains originate from one sample sequenced in a study of T cells after yellow fever vaccination (dated by TCRdb to the late 2010s). The intended sense of this specimen's treatment or condition label: live attenuated yellow fever vaccine strain. The library was prepared using 5' RACE. Sequencing was performed on an Illumina HiSeq 2500. Through fastp at Q25 and MiXCR, TCRdb rebuilt clones from the public reads, retaining in-frame beta chains. All rows with the same CDR3 protein become a single entry with the most common DNA and genes. Across this sample there are roughly 500,000 distinct CDR3 sequences, with roughly 19% seen only once. Roughly 13% of the sample lies in the top ten. The specimen comprised PBMCs, sampled 15 days after the yellow fever booster vaccination. Receptor source: a man younger than 40 who received the YFV17D yellow fever vaccine.

The rearrangement joins TRBV4-3 to TRBJ2-1; 8 bases fit TRBD2. The V gene end was trimmed by 3 bases and the J gene end by 9 bases; junction bases not matched to a gene: 10. Per germline, CDR1 LGHNA and CDR2 YSLEER. The CDR3 has 15 amino acids. CDR3 protein: CASSHFSGTLSEQFF. The CDR3 coding sequence is TGCGCCAGCAGCCATTTTAGCGGGACTTTGTCTGAGCAGTTCTTC.

The DNA of the CDR3 is TGCAGCCTCAGAGGGACGGCCAATGAGCAGTTCTTC. It codes for CSLRGTANEQFF. The chain has TRBV29-1 and TRBJ2-1; D is perhaps TRBD1 or TRBD2 (5 bases each). CDR3 size: 12 residues. Germline lookup yields CDR1 SQVTM and CDR2 ANQGSEA. V lost 8 bases to trimming and J lost 6 bases, with 14 bases between them.

The sample holds one count of this clonotype. The chain uses TRBV20-1 and TRBJ2-1; 9 bases match TRBD1. J lost 8 bases, V lost 6 bases, and 8 bases had no gene match. The CDR3 contains 13 residues. Germline CDR1 is DFQATT and CDR2 is SNEGSKA (reference sequence). CDR3 DNA sequence: TGCAGTGCCTTGGACAGGGGAGGCGATGAGCAGTTCTTC. As protein: CSALDRGGDEQFF.

This clonotype was seen a handful of times. The chain couples TRBV4-2 to TRBJ2-4; D is perhaps TRBD2 (5 bases). Germline assignment: CDR1 LGHNA and CDR2 YNFKEQ. V lost 1 base, J lost 6 bases, and 13 bases lay in between. The CDR3 is 15 amino acids. The CDR3 is CASSQAGELGNIQYF. For the CDR3, the DNA is TGTGCCAGCAGCCAAGCAGGAGAACTAGGAAACATTCAGTACTTC.

This clonotype was seen a handful of times. This chain joins TRBV5-4 and TRBJ2-3; 10 nucleotides align to TRBD2. The germline V gene has CDR1 SGHNT and CDR2 YYREEE (reference sequence). The V segment lost 5 bases and the J segment 6 bases; nucleotides outside the gene matches: 3. This CDR3 spans 13 amino acids. This CDR3 reads CASRIAGGDTQYF. The CDR3 region has the DNA TGTGCCAGCAGAATAGCGGGAGGCGATACGCAGTATTTT. Variable domain in full (rest from reference TRBV5-4 and TRBJ2-3): ETGVTQSPTHLIKTRGQQVTLRCSSQSGHNTVSWYQQALGQGPQFIFQYYREEENGRGNFPPRFSGLQFPNYSSELNVNALELDDSALYLCASRIAGGDTQYFGPGTRLTVL.

This clonotype has more than one count but fewer than ten. The chain couples TRBV5-1 to TRBJ2-2; 14 bases align to TRBD2. The CDR3 is 17 residues long. Trimming took 5 bases from V and 5 from J; bases not matched to a gene: 8. Germline V lookup: CDR1 SGHRS, CDR2 YFSETQ. The CDR3 is CASRTGTSGSGTGELFF. In nucleotides, the CDR3 is TGCGCCAGCAGAACCGGGACTAGCGGGAGCGGGACCGGGGAGCTGTTTTTT.

This clonotype appeared a single time. V usage is TRBV4-3 and J usage is TRBJ2-7, with 8 bases fitting TRBD2. Per the germline V gene, CDR1 is LGHNA and CDR2 is YSLEER. The trim removed 5 bases at V and 6 bases at J, leaving 6 bases unmatched. This CDR3 region has 13 residues. CDR3 DNA: TGCGCCAGCAGCGAGAGGCTAGCGGGCGAGCAGTACTTC. Amino acid sequence: CASSERLAGEQYF.

This chain uses TRBV12-3 or TRBV12-4 with TRBJ2-7; TRBD1 might be the D (6 bases). The V end was cut by 8 bases, the J end by 7 bases, with 18 bases between. The CDR3 is made up of 13 amino acids. The CDR3 sequence: CASFKDSSREQYF. The CDR3 nucleotides read TGTGCCAGCTTCAAGGACAGTAGTAGGGAGCAGTACTTC.

The V call is TRBV7-2, the J call TRBJ2-5; the match to TRBD1 covers 7 bases. Per the germline V gene, CDR1 is SGHTA and CDR2 is FQGNSA. J lost 6 bases, V lost 5 bases, and 6 bases had no gene match. CDR3 length: 13 residues. The CDR3: CASSPRQGQTQYF. The CDR3 DNA reads as TGTGCCAGCAGCCCTAGACAGGGACAGACCCAGTACTTC.

In this sample, this clonotype turned up a few times. The CDR3 sequence: CASSPQTVTGKLNTEAFF. The CDR3 DNA follows: TGTGCCAGCTCACCACAAACAGTAACAGGGAAACTGAACACTGAAGCTTTCTTT. The chain joins TRBV18 to TRBJ1-1; TRBD1 is a possible D gene (6 bases). This CDR3 has 18 amino acids. Germline loops: CDR1 KGHSH, CDR2 LQKENI. The V end lost 1 base, the J end lost 0 bases, and 18 bases lay between the germline ends.